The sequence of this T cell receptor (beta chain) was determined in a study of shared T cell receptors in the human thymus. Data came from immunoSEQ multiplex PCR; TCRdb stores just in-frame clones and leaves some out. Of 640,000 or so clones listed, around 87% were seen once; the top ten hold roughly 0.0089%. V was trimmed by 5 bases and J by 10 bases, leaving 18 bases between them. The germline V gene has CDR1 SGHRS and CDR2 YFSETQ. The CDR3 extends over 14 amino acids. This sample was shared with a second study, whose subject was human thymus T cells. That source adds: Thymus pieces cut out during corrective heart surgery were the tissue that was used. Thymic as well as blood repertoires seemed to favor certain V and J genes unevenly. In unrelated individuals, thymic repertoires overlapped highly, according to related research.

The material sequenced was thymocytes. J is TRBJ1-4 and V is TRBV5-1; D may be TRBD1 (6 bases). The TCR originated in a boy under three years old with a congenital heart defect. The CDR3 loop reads CASSFGTNVGKLFF. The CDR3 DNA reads TGCGCCAGCAGTTTTGGGACAAACGTCGGAAAACTGTTTTTT.